This T cell receptor (beta chain) comes out of a study of beta chain features in type 1 diabetes (dated by TCRdb to 2017 to 2018). About the full investigation: Patients and healthy donors did not differ in mean age, gender distribution, total cell number or subset yield. A total of 85 million to 140 million sorted cells were examined across all samples, and the number of cells per subset was strongly correlated with RNA yield. In the study, recently diagnosed type 1 diabetes patients and matched healthy donors were compared on the TCRB repertoires of their sorted circulating CD4+ T cell subsets. Naive and central memory subsets were obtained from all 30 or so donors, but regulatory and stem cell-like memory subsets were isolated from only 8 patients and roughly eight healthy donors. Broader findings and caveats from the paper: Sequencing cDNA rather than genomic DNA could over-represent highly expressing activated cells, although activation and CD3 levels did not differ between groups. Because the HLA sub-analyses included only small numbers of individuals, any influence of HLA type on TCRB rearrangement was left unresolved. Naive, central memory and regulatory TCRB repertoires appeared to be more similar among patients than among healthy donors. Shorter templates might be favored by PCR, yet because patient and control samples were amplified and corrected together, any such skew would affect both groups equally. At VDJ recombination sites, type 1 diabetes patients had fewer insertions and more deleted nucleotides, which implies abnormalities in thymic rearrangement. Type 1 diabetes patients showed a moderate but significant shortening of TCRB CDR3 length in all four CD4+ subsets.

Each donor gave one peripheral blood draw, about 110 mL on average, collected into heparinised tubes. Using a panel that included CD45RO, CCR7, CD25, CD127, CD95 and CD27, naive, central memory, regulatory and stem cell-like memory CD4+ T cells were sorted on a BD FACSAria II. All sorted populations exceeded 95% purity. PBMCs were separated immediately by Lymphoprep density gradient centrifugation and were stained directly, without being cultured. Samples were stained and sorted in pairs, with one healthy donor and one patient per experiment, so that batch effects were minimized. The entire amount of isolated RNA was reverse transcribed using the High Capacity cDNA Reverse Transcription Kit, so the sequenced TCRB transcripts were expressed ones. Deep immunoSEQ sequencing was applied to naive, central memory and regulatory T cell samples, giving an average of roughly 3.5 million total reads per sample. Sorted cells were lysed in RLT buffer and RNA was extracted with DNase-treated RNeasy Micro or Mini kits, depending on cell number. To prevent cross-contamination, each cell subset was processed individually, whereas patient and healthy donor samples were processed jointly. TCRB sequences were amplified from cDNA with the immunoSEQ multiplex PCR, producing 87-bp fragments spanning the CDR3 region. Amplicons were sequenced on the Illumina HiSeq platform. The original pipeline was this. Synthetic template baselines were used to correct PCR bias computationally, reads within Hamming distance 2 were collapsed together, and singletons that could not be merged were discarded. Reads were aligned against IMGT so that V, D and J genes, CDR3 length and insertions or deletions at six rearrangement sites could be assigned. Clonotype counts were normalized to sorted cell number within each subset before computing true diversity and Gini coefficients with the tcR R package. Repertoire sharing was quantified using the overlap coefficient calculated on TCRB nucleotide sequences. TCRdb mirrors the immuneACCESS table, restricted to in-frame sequences. Some clones are absent from its copies; in checked studies, under half trace to an unresolved V gene, and the reason for the others is unknown. That table supplies the V and J calls and clone size; D and trimming were determined from the DNA. The table for this sample lists under 250,000 clones; 27% of them were counted only once. The ten most abundant clones make up under 5% of the sample.

The CDR3 holds 14 amino acids from the cysteine to the phenylalanine. The read is trimmed to its CDR3 DNA, 42 bases read in frame from base 1. According to the germline V gene, CDR1 reads SGDLS and CDR2 reads YYNGEE. Trimming at the junction amounts to 3 bases on V and 4 bases on J, and the germline ends lie 13 bases apart. Comment on this clone: The antigen it binds to is not known. The input lacks base qualities; no much larger clone sits a single base away.

The TCR sequence derives from a man under 40 in good health. The rearrangement combines TRBV9 with TRBJ1-1, with TRBD1 as a weak D call on 6 bases. The source material was central memory CD4+ T cells from blood. The encoded CDR3 is CASSADRIGTEAFF. The nucleotides read TGTGCCAGCAGCGCAGACAGGATCGGCACTGAAGCTTTCTTT.